The 21 T cell receptor beta chains reported below all come from one sample, sequenced in a study of lymphopenia after photon versus proton radiotherapy. Profiling relied on immunoSEQ multiplex PCR, and the TCRdb table lists in-frame clones only, not all of them. The data show 65,000 or so clones, around 90% seen once. The sequences come from peripheral blood, collected from a patient treated with proton-based radiotherapy. The receptors shown here come from a man older than 75 with esophageal cancer.

This rearrangement joins TRBV5-5 to TRBJ2-7; TRBD1 matches 8 bases. Trimming removed 4 bases from V and 2 bases from J; junction bases left unmatched: 11. Germline V gene lookup returns CDR1 SGHKS and CDR2 YYEKEE (reference sequence). The CDR3 loop spans 16 amino acids. CDR3 loop: CASSPRQGRTAYEQYF. As DNA, the CDR3 is TGTGCCAGCAGCCCGAGACAGGGGCGCACGGCCTACGAGCAGTACTTC. Combining the CDR3 with reference TRBV5-5 and TRBJ2-7 gives the whole variable domain DAGVTQSPTHLIKTRGQQVTLRCSPISGHKSVSWYQQVLGQGPQFIFQYYEKEERGRGNFPDRFSARQFPNYSSELNVNALLLGDSALYLCASSPRQGRTAYEQYFGPGTRLTVT.

The chain recombines TRBV5-1 with TRBJ2-5, with 13 bases aligning to TRBD2. J gave up 5 bases and V 4 bases, and 8 bases lay outside the gene matches. Germline V gene sequence: CDR1 SGHRS, CDR2 YFSETQ. The CDR3 has 16 residues. The CDR3: CASSPPGLAGTETQYF. Here the CDR3 DNA reads TGCGCCAGCAGCCCTCCGGGACTAGCGGGGACGGAGACCCAGTACTTC.

The chain couples TRBV11-2 to TRBJ1-5, with unresolved D. This CDR3 has 12 amino acids. Germline values: CDR1 SGHAT, CDR2 FQNNGV. Trimming shortened V by 1 base and J by 9 bases, and 7 bases separated the two germline ends. CDR3 sequence reads: CASSLGGGPQHF. The CDR3 DNA reads as TGTGCCAGCAGCTTAGGCGGTGGGCCCCAGCATTTT.

CDR3 loop: CASSFRQGSTGELFF. As DNA, the CDR3 is TGTGCCAGCAGCTTCCGACAGGGCAGCACCGGGGAGCTGTTTTTT. V is TRBV7-2 and J is TRBJ2-2, with 7 nucleotides matching TRBD1. CDR1 and CDR2 from the germline V gene are SGHTA and FQGNSA. The J segment lost 4 bases and the V segment lost 3 bases, leaving 5 bases of the junction unmatched. This CDR3 is 15 amino acids long.

V usage is TRBV2 and J usage is TRBJ1-1; no clear D gene. Deletions cut 8 bases from V and 4 bases from J, with 14 bases between. CDR3 length equals 13 residues. Germline CDR1 SNHLY, CDR2 FYNNEI. The DNA of the CDR3 is TGTGCCAGCGGGGTCGAAGTGGCCACTGAAGCTTTCTTT. Protein: CASGVEVATEAFF.

The chain joins TRBV27 to TRBJ1-3, with D maybe TRBD1 (6 bases). Looked up from germline, CDR1 is MNHEY and CDR2 is SMNVEV (reference sequence). Trimming removed 5 bases from V and 4 bases from J, with 21 bases in between. CDR3 length: 17 residues. This CDR3 is CASSTREITGSGNTIYF. The DNA for the CDR3 is TGTGCCAGCAGTACCAGAGAGATCACAGGGTCAGGAAACACCATATATTTT.

The rearrangement uses TRBV7-8 and TRBJ1-1; no reliable D call. V was pared by 1 base and J by 2 bases, with 5 bases between. CDR1 is SGHVS and CDR2 is FQNEAQ in the germline V gene. The CDR3 is made up of 13 amino acids. The chain's CDR3 is CASSLGQNTEAFF. The CDR3 DNA sequence: TGTGCCAGCAGCTTAGGACAAAACACTGAAGCTTTCTTT.

V and J are TRBV27 and TRBJ2-1; weak D call: TRBD1 (6 bases). The CDR3 extends over 12 amino acids. V was pared by 5 bases and J by 7 bases, with 9 bases between. Germline CDR1 reads MNHEY; CDR2 reads SMNVEV (reference sequence). Written as DNA, the CDR3 is TGTGCCAGCAGTGTTAGGGGGAATGAGCAGTTCTTC. This gives the protein CASSVRGNEQFF.

J is TRBJ2-7 and V is TRBV27; D may be TRBD2 (6 bases). The CDR3 consists of 13 residues. V gave up 2 bases and J gave up 5 bases, with 10 bases separating them. CDR1 is MNHEY and CDR2 is SMNVEV in the germline V gene (reference sequence). DNA for the CDR3: TGTGCCAGCAGTTTACGGGAGAGCCACGAGCAGTACTTC. Its protein is CASSLRESHEQYF.

V and J are TRBV28 and TRBJ1-2; D possibly corresponds to TRBD1 (5 bases). The CDR3 covers 13 residues. Germline V gives CDR1 MDHEN, CDR2 SYDVKM. Deletions cut 1 base from V and 8 bases from J, with 11 bases between. CDR3 residues: CASSLSAGWGYTF. In nucleotides, the CDR3 is TGTGCCAGCAGTTTATCGGCAGGGTGGGGCTACACCTTC.

The rearrangement joins TRBV6-5 to TRBJ1-4; D gene uncertain. The CDR3 consists of 14 residues. CDR1 is MNHEY, CDR2 SVGAGI, per germline. Deletions cut 5 bases from V and 3 bases from J, with 10 bases between. CDR3 sequence (DNA): TGTGCCAGCAGTCCGAACCGGGCTAATGAAAAACTGTTTTTT. It yields the protein CASSPNRANEKLFF.

This clone turned up a few times. The rearrangement uses TRBV12-1 and TRBJ2-3; no check of the table's D call, TRBD1, against the DNA was made. TRBV12-1 counts as a pseudogene. The CDR3 is 23 amino acids. The CDR3 bases are TGTGCCAGCGTCTTTAAACTCTGCTGTACCCCAGCTCGGACATCCCCTAGCACAGATACGCAGTATTTT. It encodes CASVFKLCCTPARTSPSTDTQYF.

This sequence joins TRBV30 and TRBJ1-1; D possibly corresponds to TRBD1 (5 bases). Germline V lookup: CDR1 GTSNPN, CDR2 SVGIG (reference sequence). The CDR3 totals 13 residues. Trimming removed 3 bases at V and 4 bases at J, with 12 bases between. CDR3 amino acids: CAWRFQGSTEAFF. Here the CDR3 DNA reads TGTGCCTGGAGATTTCAGGGAAGCACTGAAGCTTTCTTT. The variable domain in full, completed from reference TRBV30 and TRBJ1-1, reads SQTIHQWPATLVQPVGSPLSLECTVEGTSNPNLYWYRQAAGRGLQLLFYSVGIGQISSEVPQNLSASRPQDRQFILSSKKLLLSDSGFYLCAWRFQGSTEAFFGQGTRLTVV.

The J gene is TRBJ2-7, the V gene TRBV7-2; possible D gene TRBD1, 7 bases. This CDR3 contains 16 residues. The ends were cut back, 5 bases at V and 2 bases at J, with 19 bases in the middle. The germline CDR1 and CDR2 sequences are SGHTA and FQGNSA. CDR3: CASSREWTGGTYEQYF. The CDR3 bases are TGTGCCAGCAGCCGAGAGTGGACAGGCGGGACCTACGAGCAGTACTTC.

The chain links TRBV9 to TRBJ2-1, with 10 bases aligning to TRBD2. Unmatched junction bases numbered 9, after V lost 4 bases and J lost 8 bases. The length of the CDR3 is 15 residues. From germline, CDR1 is SGDLS and CDR2 YYNGEE. The DNA for the CDR3 is TGTGCCAGCAGCTTCAACCAGCGGGAGGGGCATGAGCAGTTCTTC. Its translation: CASSFNQREGHEQFF. The full variable domain, with the rest looked up from reference TRBV9 and TRBJ2-1, is DSGVTQTPKHLITATGQRVTLRCSPRSGDLSVYWYQQSLDQGLQFLIQYYNGEERAKGNILERFSAQQFPDLHSELNLSSLELGDSALYFCASSFNQREGHEQFFGPGTRLTVL.

The V gene is TRBV7-6, the J gene TRBJ2-7; TRBD1 or TRBD2 may be the D gene (5 bases each). CDR1 is SGHVS and CDR2 is FNYEAQ in the germline V gene. V lost 3 bases to trimming and J lost 2 bases, with 5 bases between them. This CDR3 is 12 amino acids long. CDR3 amino acids: CASSLGAYEQYF. DNA for the CDR3: TGTGCCAGCAGCTTGGGGGCCTACGAGCAGTACTTC.

This chain links TRBV20-1 with TRBJ1-1; no clear D gene. The CDR3 covers 11 residues. V dropped 6 bases and J dropped 4 bases, with 9 bases sitting between them. Per the germline V gene, CDR1 is DFQATT and CDR2 is SNEGSKA (reference sequence). The CDR3 sequence: CSAGESTEAFF. As DNA, the CDR3 is TGCAGTGCGGGAGAAAGCACTGAAGCTTTCTTT.

V usage is TRBV11-1 and J usage is TRBJ2-7; D ambiguous. CDR1 and CDR2 (germline): SGHAT, FQDESV (reference sequence). Between the trimmed V and J ends, which lost 5 bases and 2 bases, there was a span of 13 bases. CDR3 size: 14 residues. CDR3 nucleotide sequence: TGTGCCAGCAGCCTCGAGCGCGGAGCCTACGAGCAGTACTTC. This sequence encodes CASSLERGAYEQYF.

The chain employs TRBV6-1 and TRBJ1-4; D is possibly TRBD1 (5 bases). From germline, CDR1 is MNHNS and CDR2 SASEGT. Trimming took off 4 bases at V and 4 bases at J, with 10 bases between the two ends. The CDR3 spans 14 residues. CDR3 amino acids: CASSVGVFNEKLFF. As DNA, the CDR3 is TGTGCCAGCAGTGTGGGGGTCTTTAATGAAAAACTGTTTTTT.

The chain joins TRBV2 to TRBJ1-1; D might be TRBD1 (6 bases). Trimming left V 7 bases short and J 5 bases short, with 14 bases between. The CDR3 runs to 13 residues. Germline V gene lookup returns CDR1 SNHLY and CDR2 FYNNEI. The CDR3 loop is CASNQGGRTEAFF. The CDR3 coding sequence is TGTGCCAGCAATCAAGGGGGGAGGACTGAAGCTTTCTTT.

The gene calls are TRBV2 and TRBJ2-5; no definite D call. The CDR3 contains 13 residues. Between the trimmed V and J ends, which lost 6 bases and 5 bases, there was a span of 13 bases. Germline CDR1 is SNHLY and CDR2 is FYNNEI. CDR3: CASRPHFEETQYF. The CDR3 DNA sequence: TGTGCCAGCAGACCACATTTTGAGGAGACCCAGTACTTC.